These 8 T cell receptor beta chains share one sample of origin, sequenced in a study of blood T cells in healthy people across ages. A second PCR of roughly 7 to 11 cycles used a sample-barcoded 5' primer and a J-beta primer mix. TCRdb reanalysed the 5' RACE reads using MiXCR and keeps one entry per CDR3 protein. The sample yields almost 1 million distinct CDR3 sequences, roughly half seen once. Sequencing used blood. Every receptor here comes from an older woman in good health.

In this sample, this clonotype turned up once. The CDR3 loop reads CASGNPGYTF. In DNA, the CDR3 is TGTGCCAGCGGTAACCCCGGCTACACCTTC. The chain carries TRBV6-5 and TRBJ1-2; D call uncertain. The CDR3 covers 10 residues. The ends were cut back, 8 bases at V and 8 bases at J, with 9 bases in the middle. CDR1 and CDR2 (germline): MNHEY, SVGAGI.

V gene TRBV7-9 combines with J gene TRBJ1-5; D may be TRBD1 (6 bases). This CDR3 is 16 amino acids long. Germline lookup yields CDR1 SEHNR and CDR2 FQNEAQ (reference sequence). The V end lost 5 bases, the J end lost 5 bases, and 19 bases lay between the germline ends. The CDR3 loop reads CASSPALQGTDQPQHF. DNA for the CDR3: TGTGCCAGCAGCCCCGCCCTACAGGGTACGGATCAGCCCCAGCATTTT.

Of note for this clonotype: The junction and the germline gene differ at one end; a read error may be behind it. The chain is built from TRBV20-1 and TRBJ2-1, with TRBD2 matching 10 bases. This CDR3 region has 16 residues. CDR1 and CDR2 from the germline V gene are DFQATT and SNEGSKA (reference sequence). CDR3 DNA sequence: TGCAGTGCTCGTTCTCCAGCGGGAGGGACTTACAGTGAGCAGTTCTTC. Protein sequence: CSARSPAGGTYSEQFF.

The V gene is TRBV7-9, the J gene TRBJ1-6, with 7 bases fitting TRBD1. The J segment lost 7 bases and the V segment lost 5 bases, leaving 11 bases of the junction unmatched. Germline values: CDR1 SEHNR, CDR2 FQNEAQ (reference sequence). The CDR3 covers 16 residues. The chain's CDR3 is CASSLTGAIPNSPLHF. The CDR3 nucleotides read TGTGCCAGCAGCCTAACAGGGGCCATCCCCAATTCACCCCTCCACTTT.

The chain couples TRBV28 to TRBJ2-4; 7 nucleotides match TRBD1. With the DNA end fitting TRBJ2-7 better, the J assignment may be wrong. Per germline, CDR1 MDHEN and CDR2 SYDVKM. The CDR3 spans 14 residues. In DNA form, the CDR3 reads TGTGCCAGCAACGAACAGGGGAATCTGTACGAGCAGTACTTC. Translation: CASNEQGNLYEQYF.

The CDR3 sequence: CATSSPGQGAYEQYF. Here the CDR3 DNA reads TGTGCCACCAGCTCACCGGGACAAGGAGCCTACGAGCAGTACTTC. The gene calls are TRBV15 and TRBJ2-5, with a weak D call TRBD1 (6 bases). Matching the DNA end better, TRBJ2-7 makes the J call doubtful. Germline assignment: CDR1 LNHNV and CDR2 YYDKDF (reference sequence). The CDR3 spans 15 residues.

CDR3 in amino acids: CSASGRGTQYF. The CDR3 region has the DNA TGCAGTGCTTCAGGTAGAGGGACCCAGTACTTC. V and J are TRBV20-1 and TRBJ2-5; D gene unclear. The CDR3 is made up of 11 amino acids. V dropped 5 bases and J dropped 7 bases, with 11 bases sitting between them. Germline V lookup: CDR1 DFQATT, CDR2 SNEGSKA (reference sequence).

V gene TRBV27 combines with J gene TRBJ1-2; TRBD1 aligns across 8 bases. This CDR3 spans 14 amino acids. CDR1 MNHEY and CDR2 SMNVEV come from the germline V gene (reference sequence). Losses at the gene ends were 6 bases for V and 4 bases for J; bases not matched to a gene: 7. The CDR3 coding sequence is TGTGCCAGCAGCCTCAGGGGGCCGGGCTATGGCTACACCTTC. Amino acid sequence: CASSLRGPGYGYTF.